Listed here are 29 T cell receptor beta chains from one sample, sequenced in a study of control samples from healthy donors and cancer patients. Sequenced by immunoSEQ multiplex PCR; TCRdb stores in-frame clones only, minus some. The profile covers some 79,000 clones, with roughly 90% appearing a single time and 7.2% taken by the ten largest. The sample consisted of blood. The receptor source for this set is a man aged 50 to 60 in good health.

V is TRBV6-5 and J is TRBJ1-2; D gene ambiguous. Germline V gene sequence: CDR1 MNHEY, CDR2 SVGAGI. The CDR3 spans 14 residues. The V gene lost 10 bases and the J gene lost 8 bases, with 23 bases spanning the gap. CDR3 loop: CATHTSASIRGYTF. The CDR3 DNA reads as TGTGCCACGCATACGTCAGCCAGTATTCGGGGCTACACCTTC.

The rearrangement joins TRBV19 to TRBJ1-2, with 8 bases matching TRBD1. Germline V lookup: CDR1 LNHDA, CDR2 SQIVND (reference sequence). The trim removed 5 bases at V and 4 bases at J, leaving 6 bases unmatched. This CDR3 contains 14 residues. CDR3 amino acids: CASSRTGMGYGYTF. The DNA of the CDR3 is TGTGCCAGTAGTCGGACAGGGATGGGCTATGGCTACACCTTC.

The chain employs TRBV6-5 and TRBJ2-7; 7 bases map to TRBD2. V shed 11 bases, J shed 7 bases, and the junction held 14 bases outside the gene matches. CDR1 and CDR2 from the germline V gene are MNHEY and SVGAGI. CDR3 length equals 13 residues. The CDR3 sequence is CASLKWGDYEQYF. The CDR3 region has the DNA TGTGCCTCCCTTAAGTGGGGGGACTATGAGCAGTACTTC.

The V call is TRBV19, the J call TRBJ2-7; D remains unclear. The V and J ends lost 4 bases and 5 bases respectively, with 18 bases between them. The CDR3 spans 15 residues. Germline V gene sequence: CDR1 LNHDA, CDR2 SQIVND (reference sequence). CDR3 bases: TGTGCCAGTAGTACTCTTTACGGTTCCGCGGACGAGCAGTACTTC. Translating it yields CASSTLYGSADEQYF.

The gene calls are TRBV3-1 (or the pseudogene TRBV3-2) and TRBJ2-1, with 8 positions matching TRBD2. Trimming took 0 bases from V and 6 from J; bases not matched to a gene: 7. CDR1 is LGHDT, CDR2 YNNKEL, per germline (reference sequence). This CDR3 contains 16 residues. This CDR3 reads CASSQDPAGVGNEQFF. For the CDR3, the DNA is TGTGCCAGCAGCCAAGATCCAGCGGGGGTGGGCAATGAGCAGTTCTTC.

The V gene is TRBV2, the J gene TRBJ1-1; D is possibly TRBD1 (6 bases). V dropped 7 bases and J dropped 0 bases, with 12 bases sitting between them. The CDR3 runs 14 residues. Germline V gene lookup returns CDR1 SNHLY and CDR2 FYNNEI. The CDR3 is CASTPGGLNTEAFF. As DNA, the CDR3 is TGTGCCAGCACCCCGGGGGGGCTGAACACTGAAGCTTTCTTT. Using reference TRBV2 and TRBJ1-1 for the parts outside the CDR3, the full variable domain is EPEVTQTPSHQVTQMGQEVILRCVPISNHLYFYWYRQILGQKVEFLVSFYNNEISEKSEIFDDQFSVERPDGSNFTLKIRSTKLEDSAMYFCASTPGGLNTEAFFGQGTRLTVV.

This clone was observed a few times. The chain carries TRBV7-2 and TRBJ1-3; possible D gene TRBD1, 6 bases. V lost 3 bases and J lost 5, with 11 bases in between. Germline V CDR1 and CDR2: SGHTA, FQGNSA. This CDR3 has 14 residues. CDR3 in amino acids: CASSLAGVRNTIYF. CDR3 nucleotide sequence: TGTGCCAGCAGCTTGGCAGGGGTTAGAAACACCATATATTTT.

CDR3 amino acids: CASSQEPSGNYGYTF. The DNA for the CDR3 is TGTGCCAGCAGCCAAGAACCGAGCGGGAACTATGGCTACACCTTC. This chain links TRBV4-2 with TRBJ1-2, with D unresolved. Germline V CDR1 and CDR2: LGHNA, YNFKEQ. Between the trimmed V and J ends, which lost 0 bases and 2 bases, there was a span of 10 bases. The CDR3 covers 15 residues.

The chain joins TRBV5-1 to TRBJ2-2, with D possibly being TRBD1 or TRBD2 (5 bases each). Trimming cost V 1 base and J 4 bases, with 11 bases left between them. The CDR3 is 15 amino acids. The V gene's germline CDR1 is SGHRS and CDR2 YFSETQ. In DNA form, the CDR3 reads TGCGCCAGCAGCTTGTACGGGGCGGGCACCGGGGAGCTGTTTTTT. Translation gives CASSLYGAGTGELFF.

V gene TRBV6-5 combines with J gene TRBJ2-3; TRBD2 aligns across 11 bases. This CDR3 spans 14 amino acids. V was pared by 6 bases and J by 4 bases, with 3 bases of the junction left unmatched. CDR1 MNHEY and CDR2 SVGAGI come from the germline V gene. The CDR3 bases are TGTGCCAGCAGCGGGACTAGCGGACCAGATACGCAGTATTTT. It codes for CASSGTSGPDTQYF.

The chain employs TRBV9 and TRBJ1-6; D may be TRBD1 (6 bases). Trimming pared 1 base from V and 10 bases from J, leaving 15 bases between. Germline V lookup: CDR1 SGDLS, CDR2 YYNGEE. The CDR3 length is 15 residues. This CDR3 is CASSVTGWEGSPLHF. In nucleotides, the CDR3 is TGTGCCAGCAGCGTAACAGGGTGGGAGGGCTCACCCCTCCACTTT.

The chain is built from TRBV27 and TRBJ1-5; D ambiguous. V dropped 6 bases and J dropped 5 bases, with 11 bases sitting between them. The germline V gene encodes CDR1 MNHEY and CDR2 SMNVEV (reference sequence). The CDR3 runs to 13 residues. CDR3 sequence (DNA): TGTGCCAGCAGAATAAGTTGGGATCAGCCCCAGCATTTT. It specifies CASRISWDQPQHF.

This rearrangement joins TRBV6-5 to TRBJ1-6, with D maybe TRBD1 (6 bases). The length of the CDR3 is 14 residues. The V and J ends lost 6 bases and 9 bases respectively, with 15 bases between them. Germline lookup yields CDR1 MNHEY and CDR2 SVGAGI. The CDR3 bases are TGTGCCAGCAGCGACAGGTGGGCGAGTTCACCCCTCCACTTT. Its translation is CASSDRWASSPLHF.

This clone appeared a single time. The chain links TRBV6-5 to TRBJ2-5; 7 bases are a match to TRBD2. CDR1 and CDR2 from the germline V gene are MNHEY and SVGAGI. With V trimmed by 6 bases and J by 4 bases, 8 bases remained unmatched. The length of the CDR3 is 14 residues. CDR3 DNA: TGTGCCAGCAGGGCCAGTCGCGGGGGAGAGACCCAGTACTTC. Its protein is CASRASRGGETQYF.

The chain joins TRBV7-9 to TRBJ2-7, with TRBD2 as a possible D gene (5 bases). The CDR3 is 11 amino acids. V lost 8 bases, J lost 7 bases, and 12 bases lay in between. Germline CDR1 and CDR2: SEHNR and FQNEAQ (reference sequence). The CDR3 sequence: CASEDPGEQYF. In nucleotides, the CDR3 is TGTGCCAGCGAGGACCCGGGAGAGCAGTACTTC.

This rearrangement joins TRBV29-1 to TRBJ1-2; TRBD1 is a possible D gene (5 bases). The germline V and J ends were trimmed by 6 bases and 6 bases, with 11 bases remaining between them. Germline V gene sequence: CDR1 SQVTM, CDR2 ANQGSEA. This CDR3 region has 11 residues. CDR3 in DNA: TGCAGCGTCCTGACAGAGAATGGCTACACCTTC. This gives the protein CSVLTENGYTF.

This chain joins TRBV12-5 and TRBJ1-1; no firm D call. Germline CDR1 and CDR2: LGHNT and FRNRAP. This CDR3 is 13 amino acids long. The V gene lost 1 base and the J gene lost 2 bases, with 5 bases spanning the gap. Written as DNA, the CDR3 is TGTGCTAGTGGTTTGGAATATAACACTGAAGCTTTCTTT. This gives the protein CASGLEYNTEAFF.

The rearrangement uses TRBV5-1 and TRBJ2-7; D possibly uses TRBD1 or TRBD2 (5 bases each). The length of the CDR3 is 12 residues. V was cut by 0 bases and J by 6 bases, with 7 bases left in between. Germline CDR1 is SGHRS and CDR2 is YFSETQ. CDR3 amino acids: CASSLGGSEQYF. CDR3 sequence (DNA): TGCGCCAGCAGCTTGGGGGGGTCCGAGCAGTACTTC.

Only one count was recorded for this clone. CDR3 amino acids: CASSVEGGLANEKLFF. The CDR3 DNA reads as TGTGCCAGCAGCGTAGAGGGAGGGCTGGCTAATGAAAAACTGTTTTTT. The rearrangement links TRBV9 to TRBJ1-4, with D uncertain. The V end lost 0 bases, the J end lost 3 bases, and 12 bases lay between the germline ends. CDR3 size: 16 residues. Per germline, CDR1 SGDLS and CDR2 YYNGEE.

The chain uses TRBV5-4 and TRBJ2-6; D call uncertain. This CDR3 contains 15 residues. Germline V gene sequence: CDR1 SGHNT, CDR2 YYREEE (reference sequence). V lost 4 bases, J lost 0 bases, and 8 bases lay in between. CDR3 bases: TGTGCCAGCAGCCGTTACAGCTCTGGGGCCAACGTCCTGACTTTC. Its protein is CASSRYSSGANVLTF.

V usage is TRBV4-3 and J usage is TRBJ1-2; TRBD1 might be the D (5 bases). The V and J ends lost 0 bases and 4 bases respectively, with 9 bases between them. The CDR3 totals 14 residues. Per germline, CDR1 LGHNA and CDR2 YSLEER. The CDR3, as DNA: TGCGCCAGCAGCCAAGACAGGGTCGCCTATGGCTACACCTTC. Translating gives CASSQDRVAYGYTF.

The V call is TRBV5-1, the J call TRBJ2-7; 7 bases map to TRBD1. This CDR3 has 16 amino acids. With 7 bases clipped from V and 4 bases from J, the junction kept 17 bases outside the gene matches. Germline V gene lookup returns CDR1 SGHRS and CDR2 YFSETQ. The CDR3 loop reads CASRVGTALDSYEQYF. The CDR3 DNA reads as TGCGCCAGCCGAGTTGGGACAGCCCTGGATTCGTACGAGCAGTACTTC. Drawing the rest from reference TRBV5-1 and TRBJ2-7, the complete variable domain is KAGVTQTPRYLIKTRGQQVTLSCSPISGHRSVSWYQQTPGQGLQFLFEYFSETQRNKGNFPGRFSGRQFSNSRSEMNVSTLELGDSALYLCASRVGTALDSYEQYFGPGTRLTVT.

The J gene is TRBJ2-1, the V gene TRBV5-1, with TRBD2 matching 11 bases. Germline V gene lookup returns CDR1 SGHRS and CDR2 YFSETQ. Unmatched junction bases numbered 6, after V lost 7 bases and J lost 6 bases. This CDR3 has 14 amino acids. CDR3 residues: CASDSGGVLNEQFF. DNA of the CDR3: TGCGCCAGCGATAGCGGGGGGGTTCTCAATGAGCAGTTCTTC.

This chain uses TRBV12-3 or TRBV12-4 with TRBJ1-1; no clear D gene. Trimming removed 4 bases from V and 3 bases from J, with 3 bases in between. This CDR3 is 11 amino acids long. The CDR3 region is CASSSDTEAFF. The CDR3 DNA sequence: TGTGCCAGCAGTTCGGACACTGAAGCTTTCTTT.

The CDR3 reads CSSIAGGPDTQYF. In DNA form, the CDR3 reads TGCAGCTCCATAGCGGGGGGGCCAGATACGCAGTATTTT. The chain is built from TRBV29-1 and TRBJ2-3; 11 nucleotides line up with TRBD2. The CDR3 is made up of 13 amino acids. V dropped 8 bases and J dropped 4; count of bases not matched to a gene: 5. From germline, CDR1 is SQVTM and CDR2 ANQGSEA.

This clone has just one count. This chain uses TRBV24-1 with TRBJ1-1, with D perhaps TRBD1 (5 bases). The CDR3 extends over 12 amino acids. The ends were cut back, 9 bases at V and 4 bases at J, with 11 bases in the middle. CDR1 KGHDR and CDR2 SFDVKD come from the germline V gene. The CDR3 sequence is CATSHRPTEAFF. CDR3 DNA: TGTGCCACCTCTCACAGGCCCACTGAAGCTTTCTTT.

The chain recombines TRBV5-1 with TRBJ2-2, with D maybe TRBD2 (6 bases). This CDR3 has 16 residues. In germline, CDR1 is SGHRS, CDR2 YFSETQ. V was cut by 0 bases and J by 2 bases, with 11 bases left in between. This CDR3 reads CASSLDGGANTGELFF. CDR3 coding DNA: TGCGCCAGCAGCTTGGATGGCGGGGCCAACACCGGGGAGCTGTTTTTT.

The V gene is TRBV5-1, the J gene TRBJ2-3, with D hard to call. This CDR3 region has 14 residues. Germline V lookup: CDR1 SGHRS, CDR2 YFSETQ. Trimming stripped 1 base from V and 2 bases from J, with 8 bases between. CDR3 nucleotides: TGCGCCAGCAGCTTGAGGCAGCTCACAGATACGCAGTATTTT. Amino acids: CASSLRQLTDTQYF.

The V and J genes are TRBV30 and TRBJ1-5, with D possibly being TRBD1 (6 bases). Germline V gives CDR1 GTSNPN, CDR2 SVGIG (reference sequence). CDR3 size: 14 residues. V was shortened by 2 bases and J by 3 bases, with 11 bases between the two germline ends. The CDR3, as DNA: TGTGCCTGGAGTACACAGGGTTTCAATCAGCCCCAGCATTTT. Translating gives CAWSTQGFNQPQHF.